Listed here are 19 T cell receptor beta chains from one sample, sequenced in a study of post-analysis software for immune sequencing data. The antigens of these receptors remain unknown. Presence of unique molecular identifiers characterized the TCR beta cDNA libraries. TCRdb re-called the PCR reads with MiXCR, one entry per CDR3 protein. The sample carries hundreds of thousands of distinct CDR3 sequences, 25% to 30% recorded once. Study conclusions and caveats: A handful of TRBV segments were significantly more frequent in patients than in controls. TRBV5-6, TRBV5-1 and TRBV20-1 were among these segments.

Sequenced: blood. The receptor set was obtained from a girl under 18 with multiple sclerosis.

This chain joins TRBV2 and TRBJ2-5; TRBD1 matches 8 bases. The germline gives CDR1 SNHLY, CDR2 FYNNEI. V was pared by 10 bases and J by 5 bases, with 3 bases of the junction left unmatched. The CDR3 covers 11 residues. For the CDR3, the DNA is TGTGCCATCCGGACAGGGGAGACCCAGTACTTC. This translates into CAIRTGETQYF.

V and J are TRBV21-1 and TRBJ2-1; TRBD2 is the table's D call and was not checked against the DNA. TRBV21-1 has pseudogene status. This CDR3 is 16 amino acids long. In nucleotides, the CDR3 is TGTGCCAGCAGCAATGGGTGGAGAAAGCGGGCCAATGAGCAGTTCTTC. It yields the protein CASSNGWRKRANEQFF.

This clonotype was seen a handful of times. V gene TRBV27 combines with J gene TRBJ1-1; 7 nucleotides agree with TRBD1. Germline CDR1 reads MNHEY; CDR2 reads SMNVEV (reference sequence). The CDR3 totals 14 residues. J gave up 1 base and V 3 bases, and 2 bases lay outside the gene matches. CDR3 DNA: TGTGCCAGCAGTTTTCAGGGGGAGAACACTGAAGCTTTCTTT. This sequence encodes CASSFQGENTEAFF.

This clonotype has more than one count but fewer than ten. V gene TRBV7-7 combines with J gene TRBJ2-1, with TRBD1 matching over 8 bases. The trim removed 5 bases at V and 12 bases at J, leaving 12 bases unmatched. Looked up from germline, CDR1 is SSHAT and CDR2 is FNYEAQ (reference sequence). The CDR3 is 14 amino acids. The CDR3 loop reads CASSPAPGTGRQFF. In nucleotides, the CDR3 is TGTGCCAGCAGCCCCGCTCCCGGGACAGGACGGCAGTTCTTC.

This clonotype came up many times. This chain connects TRBV6-4 to TRBJ2-1; 10 bases agree with TRBD2. The CDR3 sequence is 15 residues long. V shed 0 bases, J shed 4 bases, and the junction held 0 bases outside the gene matches. Germline CDR1 and CDR2: MRHNA and SNTAGT. The CDR3 region has the DNA TGTGCCAGCAGTGACTCACTAGCGGGGTACAATGAGCAGTTCTTC. Translated, it gives CASSDSLAGYNEQFF.

V gene TRBV13 combines with J gene TRBJ1-5; no clear D. In germline, CDR1 is PRHDT, CDR2 FYEKMQ (reference sequence). Trimming left V 0 bases short and J 6 bases short, with 12 bases between. The CDR3 totals 15 residues. DNA for the CDR3: TGTGCCAGCAGCTTAGGAGCGGCAGGCGGTCAGCCCCAGCATTTT. Its protein is CASSLGAAGGQPQHF.

The chain is built from TRBV29-1 and TRBJ2-7; 10 bases match TRBD1. The germline V gene has CDR1 SQVTM and CDR2 ANQGSEA. This CDR3 contains 13 residues. With V trimmed by 4 bases and J by 6 bases, 6 bases remained unmatched. The CDR3 loop is CSVGLRTGGEQYF. CDR3 DNA sequence: TGCAGCGTTGGACTAAGGACAGGGGGCGAGCAGTACTTC.

This clonotype turned up a few times. The chain carries TRBV7-9 and TRBJ2-5; D uncertain. CDR1 and CDR2 from the germline V gene are SEHNR and FQNEAQ (reference sequence). CDR3 length equals 14 residues. Trimming stripped 6 bases from V and 5 bases from J, with 16 bases between. This CDR3 is CASSSDLVGETQYF. DNA for the CDR3: TGTGCCAGCAGTTCGGACCTAGTTGGGGAGACCCAGTACTTC.

This chain connects TRBV27 to TRBJ1-4; 7 bases line up with TRBD1. The V gene's germline CDR1 is MNHEY and CDR2 SMNVEV (reference sequence). There are 15 residues in the CDR3. The ends lost 5 bases at V and 4 bases at J; junction bases unmatched: 7. As DNA, the CDR3 is TGTGCCAGCAGTGCAAGGGGGCACATTAATGAAAAACTGTTTTTT. Translation: CASSARGHINEKLFF.

The chain combines TRBV28 with TRBJ2-3, with a possible D match to TRBD2 (6 bases). The CDR3 is made up of 16 amino acids. V was pared by 2 bases and J by 2 bases, with 14 bases between. Per the germline V gene, CDR1 is MDHEN and CDR2 is SYDVKM. CDR3: CASSLEEGPHTDTQYF. DNA for the CDR3: TGTGCCAGCAGTTTAGAGGAGGGACCACACACAGATACGCAGTATTTT.

In DNA form, the CDR3 reads TGTGCCGTCCGGAGCGGGAGCTCCTACAATGAGCAGTTCTTC. This translates into CAVRSGSSYNEQFF. V usage is TRBV10-3 and J usage is TRBJ2-1; 8 bases are a match to TRBD2. The V and J ends lost 11 bases and 0 bases, in that order; junction bases with no gene match: 6. Germline lookup yields CDR1 ENHRY and CDR2 SYGVKD. This CDR3 has 14 residues.

This clonotype has just a few counts. The chain uses TRBV10-1 and TRBJ2-7; no firm D call. Trimming stripped 5 bases from V and 12 bases from J, with 17 bases between. The CDR3 is 12 residues long. Germline V gives CDR1 WNHNN, CDR2 SYGVQD (reference sequence). Here the CDR3 reads CASSSNLYDMYF. The CDR3 coding sequence is TGCGCCAGCAGTAGCAACCTCTACGATATGTACTTC.

The table lists this clonotype with a few counts. The chain is built from TRBV6-5 and TRBJ2-6; 13 bases map to TRBD2. V dropped 1 base and J dropped 1; count of bases not matched to a gene: 1. CDR3 size: 18 residues. Germline lookup yields CDR1 MNHEY and CDR2 SVGAGI. CDR3 residues: CASSYLGLAGSGANVLTF. CDR3 bases: TGTGCCAGCAGTTACTTGGGACTAGCGGGATCTGGGGCCAACGTCCTGACTTTC.

The rearrangement links TRBV25-1 to TRBJ2-5, with TRBD2 identical over 11 bases. Germline V lookup: CDR1 MGHDK, CDR2 SYGVNS. Germline trimming cut 3 bases from V and 0 bases from J; bases unmatched to any gene: 3. The CDR3 length is 16 residues. CDR3 coding DNA: TGTGCCAGCAGTGACACGGGACTAGCGGACCAAGAGACCCAGTACTTC. Amino acid sequence: CASSDTGLADQETQYF.

The chain carries TRBV10-3 and TRBJ2-7; 10 bases map to TRBD1. The CDR3 length is 15 residues. The trim removed 4 bases at V and 6 bases at J, leaving 9 bases unmatched. Germline CDR1 ENHRY, CDR2 SYGVKD. The DNA of the CDR3 is TGTGCCATCAGTGCCCCGGACAGGGGGTGTGGCGAGCAGTACTTC. It yields the protein CAISAPDRGCGEQYF.

The rearrangement uses TRBV10-3 and TRBJ2-6; D is possibly TRBD1 or TRBD2 (5 bases each). Germline assignment: CDR1 ENHRY and CDR2 SYGVKD. This CDR3 region has 15 residues. Trimming took 6 bases from V and 3 from J, leaving 12 bases between them. The CDR3 here is CAISPQGVGANVLTF. DNA for the CDR3: TGTGCCATCAGCCCCCAGGGAGTTGGGGCCAACGTCCTGACTTTC.

This chain links TRBV25-1 with TRBJ1-4; D is possibly TRBD1 (5 bases). The ends were cut back, 2 bases at V and 8 bases at J, with 18 bases in the middle. This CDR3 is built from 16 residues. From germline, CDR1 is MGHDK and CDR2 SYGVNS. The CDR3 coding sequence is TGTGCCAGCAGTGAACGGGTGAAAGGCAGGGTGGAAAAACTGTTTTTT. It translates to CASSERVKGRVEKLFF.

This clonotype has just a few counts. The chain carries TRBV24-1 and TRBJ1-2, with D possibly TRBD1 on 6 matching bases. The germline CDR1 and CDR2 sequences are KGHDR and SFDVKD. CDR3 length equals 13 residues. Trimming shortened V by 4 bases and J by 5 bases, and 10 bases separated the two germline ends. In nucleotides, the CDR3 is TGTGCCACCAGTGACGCGGACAGATATGGCTACACCTTC. Translated, it gives CATSDADRYGYTF.

The rearrangement links TRBV20-1 to TRBJ1-2, with TRBD1 identical over 7 bases. CDR1 is DFQATT, CDR2 SNEGSKA, per germline (reference sequence). This CDR3 has 14 amino acids. Trimming took 3 bases from V and 4 from J; bases not matched to a gene: 8. CDR3 region: CSASPGQRGYGYTF. For the CDR3, the DNA is TGCAGTGCTAGCCCGGGACAGAGGGGCTATGGCTACACCTTC.